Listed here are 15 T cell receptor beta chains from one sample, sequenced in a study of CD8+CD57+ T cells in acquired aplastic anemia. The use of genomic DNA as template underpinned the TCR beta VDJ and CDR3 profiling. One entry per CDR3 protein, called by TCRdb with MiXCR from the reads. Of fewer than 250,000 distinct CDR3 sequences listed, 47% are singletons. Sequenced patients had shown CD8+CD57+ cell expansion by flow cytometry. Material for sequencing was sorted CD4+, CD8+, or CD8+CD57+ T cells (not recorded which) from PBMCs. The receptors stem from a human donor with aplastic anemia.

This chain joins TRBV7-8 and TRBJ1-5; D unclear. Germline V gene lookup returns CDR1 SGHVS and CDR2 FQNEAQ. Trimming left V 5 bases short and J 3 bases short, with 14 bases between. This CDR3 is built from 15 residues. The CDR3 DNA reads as TGTGCCAGCAGCCCCTCTTGGGCGGACAATCAGCCCCAGCATTTT. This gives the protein CASSPSWADNQPQHF.

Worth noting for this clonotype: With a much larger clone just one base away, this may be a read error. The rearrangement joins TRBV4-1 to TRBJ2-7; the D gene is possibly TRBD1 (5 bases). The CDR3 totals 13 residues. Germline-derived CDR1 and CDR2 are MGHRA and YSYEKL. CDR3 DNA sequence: TGCGCCAGCAGCCAATCCCGACAGCTCGAGCAGCACTTC. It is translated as CASSQSRQLEQHF.

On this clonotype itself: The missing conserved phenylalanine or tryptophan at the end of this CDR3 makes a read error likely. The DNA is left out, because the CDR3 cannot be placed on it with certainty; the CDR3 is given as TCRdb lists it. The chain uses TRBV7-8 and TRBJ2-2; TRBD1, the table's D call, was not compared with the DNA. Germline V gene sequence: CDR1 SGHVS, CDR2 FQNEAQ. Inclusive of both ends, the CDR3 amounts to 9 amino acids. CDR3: CASSLGKGY.

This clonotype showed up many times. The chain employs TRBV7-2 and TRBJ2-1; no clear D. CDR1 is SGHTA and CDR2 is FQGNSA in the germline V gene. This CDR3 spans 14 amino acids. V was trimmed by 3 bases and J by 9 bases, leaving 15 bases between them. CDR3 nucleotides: TGTGCCAGCAGCTTCAGGACCCTCATAAGTGAGCAGTTCTTC. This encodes CASSFRTLISEQFF.

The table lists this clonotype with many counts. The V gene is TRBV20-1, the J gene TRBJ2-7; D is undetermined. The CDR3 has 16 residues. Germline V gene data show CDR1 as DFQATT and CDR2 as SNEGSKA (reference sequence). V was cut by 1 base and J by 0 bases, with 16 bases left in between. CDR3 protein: CSARGESGGNSYEQYF. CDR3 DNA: TGCAGTGCTAGAGGCGAATCCGGCGGAAACTCCTACGAGCAGTACTTC.

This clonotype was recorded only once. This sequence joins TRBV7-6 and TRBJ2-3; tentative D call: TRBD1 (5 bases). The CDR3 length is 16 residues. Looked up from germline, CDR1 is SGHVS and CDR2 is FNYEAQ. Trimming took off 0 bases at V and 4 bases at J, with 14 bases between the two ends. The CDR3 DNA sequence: TGTGCCAGCAGCTTAGCGTATTCAGGGTGGGCAGATACGCAGTATTTT. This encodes CASSLAYSGWADTQYF.

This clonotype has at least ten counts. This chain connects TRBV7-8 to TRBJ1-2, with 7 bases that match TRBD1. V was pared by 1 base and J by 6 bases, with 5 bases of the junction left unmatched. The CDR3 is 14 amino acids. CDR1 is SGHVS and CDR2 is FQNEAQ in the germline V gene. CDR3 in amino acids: CASSLVQGGDGYTF. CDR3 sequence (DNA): TGTGCCAGCAGCTTAGTTCAGGGGGGGGATGGCTACACCTTC.

CDR3 sequence: CASSLYDDSGNTIYF. DNA for the CDR3: TGTGCCAGCAGCTTGTATGACGACTCTGGAAACACCATATATTTT. The chain links TRBV5-5 to TRBJ1-3, with D hard to call. Trimming shortened V by 1 base and J by 0 bases, and 8 bases separated the two germline ends. CDR3 length: 15 residues. Germline loops: CDR1 SGHKS, CDR2 YYEKEE (reference sequence).

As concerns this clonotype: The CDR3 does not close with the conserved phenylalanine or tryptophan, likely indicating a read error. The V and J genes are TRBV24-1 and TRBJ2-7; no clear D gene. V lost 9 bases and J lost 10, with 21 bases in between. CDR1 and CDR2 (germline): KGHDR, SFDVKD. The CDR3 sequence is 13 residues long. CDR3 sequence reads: CATGRDGLGRQYS. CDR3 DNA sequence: TGTGCCACCGGGCGAGACGGGTTAGGTCGTCAGTACTCC.

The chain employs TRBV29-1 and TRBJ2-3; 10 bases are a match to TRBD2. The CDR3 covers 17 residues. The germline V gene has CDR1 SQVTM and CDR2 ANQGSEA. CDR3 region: CSAKSGGAGLRTDTQYF. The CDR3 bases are TGCAGTGCTAAGAGCGGGGGGGCAGGTTTAAGGACAGATACGCAGTATTTT.

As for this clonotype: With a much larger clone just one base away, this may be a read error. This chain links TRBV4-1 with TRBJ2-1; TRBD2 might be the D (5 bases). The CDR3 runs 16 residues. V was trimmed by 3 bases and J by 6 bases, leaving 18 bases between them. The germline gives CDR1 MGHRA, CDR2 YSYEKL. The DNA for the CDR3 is TGCGCCAGCAGCCAGGTTCTTACTAGTATCGGCAATGAGCAGTTCTTC. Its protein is CASSQVLTSIGNEQFF.

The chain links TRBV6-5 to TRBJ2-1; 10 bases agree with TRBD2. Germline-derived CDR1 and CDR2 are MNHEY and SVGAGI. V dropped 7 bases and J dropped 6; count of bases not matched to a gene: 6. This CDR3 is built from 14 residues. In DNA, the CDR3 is TGTGCCAGCAATCAGCGGGGGGGTCCCAATGAGCAGTTCTTC. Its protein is CASNQRGGPNEQFF.

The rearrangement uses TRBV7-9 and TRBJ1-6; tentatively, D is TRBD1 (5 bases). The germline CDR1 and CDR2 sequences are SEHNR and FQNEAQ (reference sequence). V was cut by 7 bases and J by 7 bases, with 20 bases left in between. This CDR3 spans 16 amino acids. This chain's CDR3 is CASTLDIGRRNSPLHF. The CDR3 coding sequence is TGTGCCAGCACCTTGGACATCGGGCGAAGAAATTCACCCCTCCACTTT.

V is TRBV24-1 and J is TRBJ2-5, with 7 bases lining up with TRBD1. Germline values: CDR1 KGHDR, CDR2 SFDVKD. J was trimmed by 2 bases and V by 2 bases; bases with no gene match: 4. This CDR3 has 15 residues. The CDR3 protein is CATSDWDSTQETQYF. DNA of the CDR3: TGTGCCACCAGTGATTGGGACAGCACGCAAGAGACCCAGTACTTC.

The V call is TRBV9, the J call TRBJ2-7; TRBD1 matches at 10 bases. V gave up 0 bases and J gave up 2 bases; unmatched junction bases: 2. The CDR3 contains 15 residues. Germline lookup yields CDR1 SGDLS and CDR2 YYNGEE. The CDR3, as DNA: TGTGCCAGCAGCGTAGTAGGGACAGGGGCCTACGAGCAGTACTTC. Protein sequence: CASSVVGTGAYEQYF.